This T cell receptor beta chain was sequenced for a study of Ad26.COV2.S vaccination and SARS-CoV-2 variants. Turning to the study itself: The COV1001 Ad26.COV2.S trial arm included the donor. Study-wide results and caveats: Vaccine recipients surpassed placebo recipients in spike-specific TCR breadth. Reports say spike-specific CD8+ and CD4+ T cell responses covered substantial breadth after vaccination.

Assay: immunoSEQ multiplex PCR; the TCRdb copy retains only in-frame clones and omits some. The sample lists around 450,000 clones, around 90% seen once, with less than 4.5% in the top ten. Documented treatment: over 15 received Ad26.COV2.S at low or high dose, single or two shots; about 5 received placebo; per-sample allocation not given. Each sample was drawn 63 days after the first injection (of vaccine or placebo). The individual, an adult aged 18-55 years, was a donor in Boston. The germline V and J ends were trimmed by 10 bases and 3 bases, with 12 bases remaining between them. The length of the CDR3 is 13 residues. Germline V lookup: CDR1 SNHLY, CDR2 FYNNEI. This clone has more than one count but fewer than ten. Its antigen is undetermined.

The chain couples TRBV2 to TRBJ1-4; a possible D gene is TRBD1 (5 bases). The receptor comes from a person aged 18-60 years who received the Ad26.COV2.S COVID-19 vaccine or a placebo. Sample: peripheral blood, taken in a trial of Ad26.COV2.S vaccine versus placebo. The CDR3: CATALGANEKLFF. CDR3 coding DNA: TGTGCCACCGCCCTGGGGGCTAATGAAAAACTGTTTTTT.